Listed here is a single TCR beta chain. The sample comes from a study of blood T cell repertoires in COVID-19. About the study: Spain, Italy and the United States supplied samples that represented acute and convalescent COVID-19. The analysed material was cDNA or gDNA that came from T cells, B-cell-depleted T cells, or PBMCs.

The J segment lost 0 bases and the V segment lost 1 base, leaving 3 bases of the junction unmatched. Germline CDR1 is LNHDA and CDR2 is SQIVND (reference sequence). The CDR3 runs to 17 residues. Original methodology: Researchers report that nucleated cell counts were estimated from reference gene primer amplification. The protocol was immunoSEQ multiplex PCR, while the TCRdb copy is restricted to in-frame clones and leaves out a portion. V and J calls and clone size are copied from that table; D and trimming were computed from the DNA. The sample holds 180,000 or so clones, about 85% seen once. The receptor was isolated from a person aged 70 to 85 with COVID-19, enrolled during active disease. The V call is TRBV19, the J call TRBJ2-1, with 10 bases aligning to TRBD2. Material: peripheral blood. The CDR3 region has the DNA TGTGCCAGTAGTATAGCTAGCGGGGGCCTCTCCTACAATGAGCAGTTCTTC. Amino acid sequence: CASSIASGGLSYNEQFF.